The source of this TCR beta chain is a study of Ad26.COV2.S vaccination and SARS-CoV-2 variants. As regards this clone: What it binds is not known.

V lost 0 bases to trimming and J lost 8 bases, with 12 bases between them. Germline-derived CDR1 and CDR2 are SGDLS and YYNGEE. The CDR3 has 15 amino acids. Treatment specified: approximately 18 received Ad26.COV2.S at low or high dose, single or two shots; about five received placebo; per-sample allocation not given. Day 63 following the first vaccine or placebo injection was when the samples were taken. In Boston, the donor was an adult between 18-55 years of age. Study-wide results and limits: Comparable non-spike TCR breadth was observed in vaccine and placebo recipients. Responses of spike-specific T cells (both CD8+ and CD4+) reportedly showed substantial breadth after vaccination. Recipients given vaccine exceeded placebo recipients in spike-specific TCR breadth.

Clones were sequenced by immunoSEQ multiplex PCR, and TCRdb holds only the in-frame ones, with some missing. This table holds around 420,000 clones, 85% to 90% found once. The V call is TRBV9, the J call TRBJ1-6; D call uncertain. The source of this sequence is a person aged 18-60 years who received the Ad26.COV2.S COVID-19 vaccine or a placebo. This material consisted of peripheral blood, taken in a trial of Ad26.COV2.S vaccine versus placebo. The DNA for the CDR3 is TGTGCCAGCAGCGTAGCCCTCTCCGGGGATTCACCCCTCCACTTT. This encodes CASSVALSGDSPLHF.